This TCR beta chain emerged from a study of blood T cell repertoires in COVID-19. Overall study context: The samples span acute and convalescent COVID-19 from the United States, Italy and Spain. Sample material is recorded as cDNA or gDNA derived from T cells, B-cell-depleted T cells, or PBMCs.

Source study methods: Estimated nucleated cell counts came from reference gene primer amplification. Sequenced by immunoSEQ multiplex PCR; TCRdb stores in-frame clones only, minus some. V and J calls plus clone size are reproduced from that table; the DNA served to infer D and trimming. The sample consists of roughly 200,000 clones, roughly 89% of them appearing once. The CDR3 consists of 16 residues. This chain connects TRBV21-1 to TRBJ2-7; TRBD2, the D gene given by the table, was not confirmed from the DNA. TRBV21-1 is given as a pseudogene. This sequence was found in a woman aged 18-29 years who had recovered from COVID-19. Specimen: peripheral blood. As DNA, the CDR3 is TGTGCCAGCAGCAACCTTCAGCGGGAGTCGACCTACGAGCAGTACGTC. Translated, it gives CASSNLQRESTYEQYV.